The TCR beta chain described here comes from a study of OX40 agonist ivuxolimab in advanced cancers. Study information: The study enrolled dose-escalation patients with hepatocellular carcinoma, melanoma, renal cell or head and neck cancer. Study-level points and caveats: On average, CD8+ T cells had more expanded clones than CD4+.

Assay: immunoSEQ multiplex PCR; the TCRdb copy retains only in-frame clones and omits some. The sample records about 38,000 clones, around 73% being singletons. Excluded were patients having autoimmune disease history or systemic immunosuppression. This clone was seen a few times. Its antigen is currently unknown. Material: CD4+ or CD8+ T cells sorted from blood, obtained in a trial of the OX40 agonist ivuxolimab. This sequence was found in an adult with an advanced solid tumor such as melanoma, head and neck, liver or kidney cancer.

CDR3 residues: CASSLGTGEVVGYNEQFF. The DNA of the CDR3 is TGTGCCAGCAGCTTAGGGACAGGGGAAGTTGTAGGGTACAATGAGCAGTTCTTC. The chain has TRBV7-6 and TRBJ2-1; 9 positions agree with TRBD1. Trimming removed 1 base from V and 4 bases from J; junction bases left unmatched: 11. The CDR3 extends over 18 amino acids. In germline, CDR1 is SGHVS, CDR2 FNYEAQ.